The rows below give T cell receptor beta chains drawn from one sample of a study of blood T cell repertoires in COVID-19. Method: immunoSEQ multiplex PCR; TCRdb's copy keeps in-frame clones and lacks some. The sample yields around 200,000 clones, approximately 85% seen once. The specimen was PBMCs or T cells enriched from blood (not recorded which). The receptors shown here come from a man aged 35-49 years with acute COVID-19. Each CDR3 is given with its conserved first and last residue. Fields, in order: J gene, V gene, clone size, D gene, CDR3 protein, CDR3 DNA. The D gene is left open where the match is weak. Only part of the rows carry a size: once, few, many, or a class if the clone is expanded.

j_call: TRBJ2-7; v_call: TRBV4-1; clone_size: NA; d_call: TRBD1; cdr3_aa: CASSPGQGFYEQYF; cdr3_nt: TGCGCCAGCTCTCCGGGACAGGGGTTTTACGAGCAGTACTTC
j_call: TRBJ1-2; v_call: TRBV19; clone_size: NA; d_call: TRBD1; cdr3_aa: CASSIAGTGEDGYTF; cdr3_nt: TGTGCCAGTAGTATAGCGGGAACAGGGGAAGATGGCTACACCTTC
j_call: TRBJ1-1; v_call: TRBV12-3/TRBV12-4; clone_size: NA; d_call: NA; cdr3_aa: CASSRTQNTEAFF; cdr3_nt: TGTGCCAGCAGCCGTACACAGAACACTGAAGCTTTCTTT
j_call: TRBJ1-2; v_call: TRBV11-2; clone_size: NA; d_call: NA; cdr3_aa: CASSTLGGEVANYGYTF; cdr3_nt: TGTGCCAGCAGCACCCTTGGAGGGGAGGTAGCTAACTATGGCTACACCTTC
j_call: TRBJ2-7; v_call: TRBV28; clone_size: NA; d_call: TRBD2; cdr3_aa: CASSSPAGGRRIYEQYF; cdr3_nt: TGTGCCAGCTCCTCACCCGCGGGAGGCCGGAGGATCTACGAGCAGTACTTC
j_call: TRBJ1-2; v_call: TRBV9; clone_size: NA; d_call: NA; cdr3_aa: CASSVNSFYGYTF; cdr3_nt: TGTGCCAGCAGCGTTAACAGCTTCTATGGCTACACCTTC
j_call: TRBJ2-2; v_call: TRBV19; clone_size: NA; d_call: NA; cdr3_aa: CASRGPNTGELFF; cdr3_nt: TGTGCCAGTAGGGGCCCGAACACCGGGGAGCTGTTTTTT
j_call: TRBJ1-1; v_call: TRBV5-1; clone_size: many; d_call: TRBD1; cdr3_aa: CASSRGTGESEAFF; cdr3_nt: TGCGCCAGCAGCCGAGGGACAGGGGAATCTGAAGCTTTCTTT
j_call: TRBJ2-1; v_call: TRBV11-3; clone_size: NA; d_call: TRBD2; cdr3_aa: CASSLSGDYNEQFF; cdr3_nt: TGTGCCAGCAGCTTAAGCGGGGATTACAATGAGCAGTTCTTC
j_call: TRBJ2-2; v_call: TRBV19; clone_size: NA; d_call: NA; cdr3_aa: CASSIDLFGIYTAGELFF; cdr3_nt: TGTGCCAGTAGTATAGATCTCTTTGGTATCTATACGGCCGGGGAGCTGTTTTTT
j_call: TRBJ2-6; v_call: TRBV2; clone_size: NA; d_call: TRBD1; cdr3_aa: CASSKGQGNSGANVLTF; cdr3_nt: TGTGCCAGCAGTAAAGGACAGGGAAACTCTGGGGCCAACGTCCTGACTTTC
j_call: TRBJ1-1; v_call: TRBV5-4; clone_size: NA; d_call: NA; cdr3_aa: CASSSTGQKAFF; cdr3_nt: TGTGCCAGCAGCTCCACTGGACAGAAAGCTTTCTTT
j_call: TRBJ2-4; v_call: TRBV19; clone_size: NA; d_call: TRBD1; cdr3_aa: CASSTGQGENIQYF; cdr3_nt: TGTGCCAGTAGTACCGGACAGGGTGAAAACATTCAGTACTTC
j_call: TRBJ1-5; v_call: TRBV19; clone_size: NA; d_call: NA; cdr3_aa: CASTTYSNQPQHF; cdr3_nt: TGTGCCAGTACCACTTATAGCAATCAGCCCCAGCATTTT
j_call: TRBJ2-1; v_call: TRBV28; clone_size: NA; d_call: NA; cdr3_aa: CASSLPSSYNEQFF; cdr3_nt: TGTGCCAGCAGTTTGCCCAGCTCCTACAATGAGCAGTTCTTC
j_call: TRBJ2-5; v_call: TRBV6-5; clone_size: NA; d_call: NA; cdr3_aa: CASSLGQGGAQYF; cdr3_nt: TGTGCCAGCAGCCTCGGACAGGGAGGGGCCCAGTACTTC
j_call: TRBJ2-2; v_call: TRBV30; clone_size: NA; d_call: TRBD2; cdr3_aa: CAWSKREAWTGELFF; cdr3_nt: TGTGCCTGGAGCAAGCGGGAGGCTTGGACCGGGGAGCTGTTTTTT
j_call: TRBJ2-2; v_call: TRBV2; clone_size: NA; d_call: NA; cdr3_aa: CASKPGTGELFF; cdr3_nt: TGTGCCAGCAAACCGGGCACCGGGGAGCTGTTTTTT
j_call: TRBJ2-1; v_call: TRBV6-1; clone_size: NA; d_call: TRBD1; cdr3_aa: CASSKVGQGVFRRYNEQFF; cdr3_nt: TGTGCCAGCAGTAAAGTCGGACAGGGCGTGTTTAGGAGATACAATGAGCAGTTCTTC
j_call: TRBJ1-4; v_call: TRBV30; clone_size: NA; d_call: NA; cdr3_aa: CAWSLGDATNEKLFF; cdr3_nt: TGTGCCTGGAGCCTAGGGGATGCAACTAATGAAAAACTGTTTTTT
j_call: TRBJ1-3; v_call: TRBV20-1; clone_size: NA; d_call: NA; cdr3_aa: CSASSYSGYSGNTIYF; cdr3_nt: TGCAGTGCTAGTTCTTACAGCGGATACTCTGGAAACACCATATATTTT
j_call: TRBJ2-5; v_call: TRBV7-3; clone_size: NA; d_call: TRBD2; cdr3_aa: CASSLSRLAGQETQYF; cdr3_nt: TGTGCCAGCAGCCTATCCCGACTAGCGGGACAAGAGACCCAGTACTTC
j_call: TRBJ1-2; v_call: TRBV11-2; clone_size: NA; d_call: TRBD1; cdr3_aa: CASSLSGTGVANYGYTF; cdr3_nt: TGTGCCAGCAGCTTATCCGGAACAGGGGTAGCTAACTATGGCTACACCTTC
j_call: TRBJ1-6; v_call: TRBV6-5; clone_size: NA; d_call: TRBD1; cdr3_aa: CASSYSNQGDFPLHF; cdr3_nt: TGTGCCAGCAGTTACTCGAATCAGGGGGACTTTCCCCTCCACTTT
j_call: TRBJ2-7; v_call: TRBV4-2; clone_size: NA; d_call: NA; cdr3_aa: CASSQDLAGLGYEQYF; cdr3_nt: TGTGCCAGCAGCCAAGATTTGGCAGGGCTTGGGTACGAGCAGTACTTC
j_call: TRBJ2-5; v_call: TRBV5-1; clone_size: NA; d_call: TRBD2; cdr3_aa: CASRGSGSETQYF; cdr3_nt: TGCGCCAGCAGGGGGAGCGGGAGTGAGACCCAGTACTTC
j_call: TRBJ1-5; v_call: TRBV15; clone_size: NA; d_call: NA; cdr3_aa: CATSRESGRSQPQHF; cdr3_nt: TGTGCCACCAGCAGAGAGTCTGGAAGGAGTCAGCCCCAGCATTTT
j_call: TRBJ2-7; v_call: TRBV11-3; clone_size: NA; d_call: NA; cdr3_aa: CASSLPGRSLEQYF; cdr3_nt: TGTGCCAGCAGCTTGCCCGGTCGGAGCCTCGAGCAGTACTTC
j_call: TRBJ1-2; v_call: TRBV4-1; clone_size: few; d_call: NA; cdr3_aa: CASSQATGRGYTF; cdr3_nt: TGCGCCAGCAGCCAAGCAACAGGGCGCGGCTACACCTTC
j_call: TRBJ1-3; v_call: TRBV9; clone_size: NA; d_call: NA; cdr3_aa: CASSISTGYSGNTIYF; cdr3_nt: TGTGCCAGCAGCATCTCGACAGGCTATTCTGGAAACACCATATATTTT
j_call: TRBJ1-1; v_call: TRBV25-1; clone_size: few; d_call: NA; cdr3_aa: CATGQWNTEAFF; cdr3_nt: TGTGCCACCGGACAGTGGAACACTGAAGCTTTCTTT
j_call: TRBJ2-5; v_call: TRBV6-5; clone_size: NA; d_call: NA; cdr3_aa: CASRLGETQYF; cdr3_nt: TGTGCCAGCAGGCTCGGGGAGACCCAGTACTTC
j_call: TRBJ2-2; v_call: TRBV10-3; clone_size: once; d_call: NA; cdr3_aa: CAIGSSGSPAGELFF; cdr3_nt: TGTGCCATCGGGTCGTCCGGGAGCCCCGCCGGGGAGCTGTTTTTT
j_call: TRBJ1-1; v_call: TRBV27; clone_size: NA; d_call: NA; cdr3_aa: CASTRWGEAFF; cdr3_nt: TGTGCCAGCACCAGATGGGGCGAAGCTTTCTTT
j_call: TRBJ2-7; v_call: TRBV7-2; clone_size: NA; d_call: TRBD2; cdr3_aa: CASSSSVASGPYEQYF; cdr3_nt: TGTGCCAGCAGCTCAAGTGTGGCTAGCGGCCCCTACGAGCAGTACTTC
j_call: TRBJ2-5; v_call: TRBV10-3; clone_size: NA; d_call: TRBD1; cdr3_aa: CAITAGPTGEETQYF; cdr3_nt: TGTGCCATCACTGCCGGGCCGACAGGGGAAGAGACCCAGTACTTC
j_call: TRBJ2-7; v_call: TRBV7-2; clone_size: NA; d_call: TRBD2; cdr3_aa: CASSNPSGDIEQYF; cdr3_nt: TGTGCCAGCAGCAACCCTAGCGGGGATATTGAGCAGTACTTC